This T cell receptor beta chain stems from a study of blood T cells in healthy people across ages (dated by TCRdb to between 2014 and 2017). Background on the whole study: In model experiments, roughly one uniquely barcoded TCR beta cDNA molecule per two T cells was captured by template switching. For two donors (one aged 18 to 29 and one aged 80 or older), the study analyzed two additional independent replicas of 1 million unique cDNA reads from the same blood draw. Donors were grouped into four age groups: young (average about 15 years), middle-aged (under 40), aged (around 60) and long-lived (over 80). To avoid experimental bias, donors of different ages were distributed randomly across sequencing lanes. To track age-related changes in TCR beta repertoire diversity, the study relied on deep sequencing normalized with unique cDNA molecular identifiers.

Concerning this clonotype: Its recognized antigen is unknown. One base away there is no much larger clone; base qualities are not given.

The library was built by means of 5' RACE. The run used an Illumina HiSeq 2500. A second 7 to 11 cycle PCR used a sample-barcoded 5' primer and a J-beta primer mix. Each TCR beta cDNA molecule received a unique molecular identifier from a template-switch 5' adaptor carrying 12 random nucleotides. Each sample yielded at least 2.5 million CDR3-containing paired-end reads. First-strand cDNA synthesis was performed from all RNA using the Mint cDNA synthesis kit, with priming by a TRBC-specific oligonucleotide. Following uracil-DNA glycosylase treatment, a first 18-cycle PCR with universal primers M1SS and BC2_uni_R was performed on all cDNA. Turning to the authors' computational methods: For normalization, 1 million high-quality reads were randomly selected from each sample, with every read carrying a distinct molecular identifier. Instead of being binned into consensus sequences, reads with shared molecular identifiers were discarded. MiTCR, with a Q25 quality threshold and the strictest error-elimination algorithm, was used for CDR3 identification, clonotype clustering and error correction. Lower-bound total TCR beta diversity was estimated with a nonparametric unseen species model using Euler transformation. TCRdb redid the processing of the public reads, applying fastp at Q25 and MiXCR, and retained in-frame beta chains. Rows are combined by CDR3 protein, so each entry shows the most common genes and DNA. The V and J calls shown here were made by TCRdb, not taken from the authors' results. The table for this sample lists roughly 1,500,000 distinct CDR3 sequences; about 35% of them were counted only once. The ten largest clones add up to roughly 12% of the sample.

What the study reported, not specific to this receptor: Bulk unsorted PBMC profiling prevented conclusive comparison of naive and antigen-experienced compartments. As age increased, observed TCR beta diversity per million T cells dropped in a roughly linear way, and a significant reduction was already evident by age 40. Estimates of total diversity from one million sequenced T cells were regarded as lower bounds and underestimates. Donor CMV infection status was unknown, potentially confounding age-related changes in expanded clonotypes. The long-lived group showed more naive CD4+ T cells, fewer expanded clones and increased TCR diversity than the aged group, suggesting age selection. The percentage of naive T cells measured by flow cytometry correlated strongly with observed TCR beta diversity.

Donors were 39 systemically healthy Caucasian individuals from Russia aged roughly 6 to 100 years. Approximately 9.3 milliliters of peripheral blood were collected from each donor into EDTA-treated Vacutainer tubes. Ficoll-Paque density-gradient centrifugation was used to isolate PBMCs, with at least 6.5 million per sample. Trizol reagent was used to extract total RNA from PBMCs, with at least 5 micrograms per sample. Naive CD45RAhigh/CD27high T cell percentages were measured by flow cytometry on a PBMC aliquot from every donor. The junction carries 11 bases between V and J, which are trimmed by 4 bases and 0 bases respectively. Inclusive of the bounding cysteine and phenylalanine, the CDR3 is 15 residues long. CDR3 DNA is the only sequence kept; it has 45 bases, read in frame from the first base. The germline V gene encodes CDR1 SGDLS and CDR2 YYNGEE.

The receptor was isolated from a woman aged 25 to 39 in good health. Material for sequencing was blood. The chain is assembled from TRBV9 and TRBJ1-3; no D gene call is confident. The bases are TGTGCCAGCAGCCTGGACTCCAACTCTGGAAACACCATATATTTT. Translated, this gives CASSLDSNSGNTIYF.